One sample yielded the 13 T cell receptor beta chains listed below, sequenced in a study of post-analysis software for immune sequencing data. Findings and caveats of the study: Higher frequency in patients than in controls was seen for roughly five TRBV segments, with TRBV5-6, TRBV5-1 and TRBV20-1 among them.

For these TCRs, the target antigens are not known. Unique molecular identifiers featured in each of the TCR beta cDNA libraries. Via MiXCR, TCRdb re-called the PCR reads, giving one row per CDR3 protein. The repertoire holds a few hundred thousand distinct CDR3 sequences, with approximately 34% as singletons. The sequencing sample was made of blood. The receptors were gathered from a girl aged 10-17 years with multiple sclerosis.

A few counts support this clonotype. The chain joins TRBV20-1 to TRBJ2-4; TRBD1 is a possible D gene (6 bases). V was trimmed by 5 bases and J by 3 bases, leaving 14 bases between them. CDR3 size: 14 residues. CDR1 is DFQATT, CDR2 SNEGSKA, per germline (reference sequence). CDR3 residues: CSAPQPGHKNIQYF. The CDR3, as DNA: TGCAGTGCTCCCCAGCCGGGACACAAAAACATTCAGTACTTC.

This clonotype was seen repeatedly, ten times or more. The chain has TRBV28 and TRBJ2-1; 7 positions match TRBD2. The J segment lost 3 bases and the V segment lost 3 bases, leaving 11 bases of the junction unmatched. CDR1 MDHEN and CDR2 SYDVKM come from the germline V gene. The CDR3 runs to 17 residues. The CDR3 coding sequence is TGTGCCAGCAGTTTTCGTGTCGGGGGGTGGGACTACAATGAGCAGTTCTTC. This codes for CASSFRVGGWDYNEQFF.

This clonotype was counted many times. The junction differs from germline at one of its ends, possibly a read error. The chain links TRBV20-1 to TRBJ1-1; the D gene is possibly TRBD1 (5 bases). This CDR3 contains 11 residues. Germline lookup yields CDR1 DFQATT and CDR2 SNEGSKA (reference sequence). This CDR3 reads CSARTDTEAFF. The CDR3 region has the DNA TGCAGTGCTAGGACAGACACCGAAGCTTTCTTT.

CDR3 bases: TGTGCCAGCAGCCCGATGGGCAGATCCTATGGCTACACCTTC. This gives the protein CASSPMGRSYGYTF. The gene calls are TRBV7-2 and TRBJ1-2, with no clear D. From germline, CDR1 is SGHTA and CDR2 FQGNSA. V dropped 5 bases and J dropped 4 bases, with 14 bases sitting between them. The CDR3 has 14 residues.

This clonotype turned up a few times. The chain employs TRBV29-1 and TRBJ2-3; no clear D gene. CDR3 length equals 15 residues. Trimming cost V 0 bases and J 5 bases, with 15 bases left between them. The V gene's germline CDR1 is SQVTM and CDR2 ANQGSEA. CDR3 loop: CSVEDFSPSKDTQYF. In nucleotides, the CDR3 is TGCAGCGTTGAAGATTTTAGCCCCTCAAAAGATACGCAGTATTTT.

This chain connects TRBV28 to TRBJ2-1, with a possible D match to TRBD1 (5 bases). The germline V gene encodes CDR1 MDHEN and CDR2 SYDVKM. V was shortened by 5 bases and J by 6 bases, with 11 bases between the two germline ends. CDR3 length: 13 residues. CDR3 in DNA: TGTGCCAGCAGTCAAGACAGCCGCAATGAGCAGTTCTTC. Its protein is CASSQDSRNEQFF.

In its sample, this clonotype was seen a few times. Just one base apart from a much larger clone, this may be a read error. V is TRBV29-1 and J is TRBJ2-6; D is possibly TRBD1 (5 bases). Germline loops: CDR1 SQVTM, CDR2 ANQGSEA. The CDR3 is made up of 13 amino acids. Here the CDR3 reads CSAQVTGANVRTF. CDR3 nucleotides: TGCAGCGCGCAGGTGACTGGGGCCAACGTCCGGACTTTC. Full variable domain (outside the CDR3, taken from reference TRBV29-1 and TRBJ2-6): SAVISQKPSRDICQRGTSLTIQCQVDSQVTMMFWYRQQPGQSLTLIATANQGSEATYESGFVIDKFPISRPNLTFSTLTVSNMSPEDSSIYLCSAQVTGANVRTFGAGSRLTVL.

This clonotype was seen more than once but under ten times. The DNA of the CDR3 is TGTGCCAGCAGCCAATGGAAGCGCGGGAGCGATTACAATGAGCAGTTCTTC. Residues: CASSQWKRGSDYNEQFF. V gene TRBV14 combines with J gene TRBJ2-1; 7 positions match TRBD2. V shed 2 bases, J shed 4 bases, and the junction held 11 bases outside the gene matches. Germline assignment: CDR1 SGHDN and CDR2 FVKESK. CDR3 length: 17 residues. Supplemented by reference TRBV14 and TRBJ2-1, the full variable domain reads EAGVTQFPSHSVIEKGQTVTLRCDPISGHDNLYWYRRVMGKEIKFLLHFVKESKQDESGMPNNRFLAERTGGTYSTLKVQPAELEDSGVYFCASSQWKRGSDYNEQFFGPGTRLTVL.

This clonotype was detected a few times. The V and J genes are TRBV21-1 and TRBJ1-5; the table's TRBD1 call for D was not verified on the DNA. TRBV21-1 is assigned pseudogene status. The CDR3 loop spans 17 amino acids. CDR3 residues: CASSKGTGVYSNQPQHF. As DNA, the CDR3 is TGTGCCAGCAGCAAAGGTACAGGAGTTTATAGCAATCAGCCCCAGCATTTT.

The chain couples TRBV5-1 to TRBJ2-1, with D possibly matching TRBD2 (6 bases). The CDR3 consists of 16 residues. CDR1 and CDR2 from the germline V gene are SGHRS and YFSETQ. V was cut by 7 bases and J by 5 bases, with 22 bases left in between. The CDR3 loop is CASRSRYGTANNEQFF. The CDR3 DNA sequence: TGCGCCAGCCGGAGTAGATACGGGACTGCGAACAATGAGCAGTTCTTC. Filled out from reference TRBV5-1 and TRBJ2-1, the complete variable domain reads KAGVTQTPRYLIKTRGQQVTLSCSPISGHRSVSWYQQTPGQGLQFLFEYFSETQRNKGNFPGRFSGRQFSNSRSEMNVSTLELGDSALYLCASRSRYGTANNEQFFGPGTRLTVL.

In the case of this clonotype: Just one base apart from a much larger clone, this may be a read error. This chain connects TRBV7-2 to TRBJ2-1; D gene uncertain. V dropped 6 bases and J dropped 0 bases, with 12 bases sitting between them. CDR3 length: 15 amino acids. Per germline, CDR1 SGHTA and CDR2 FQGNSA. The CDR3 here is CASRSSESSYNEQFF. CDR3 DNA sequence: TGTGCCAGCAGAAGTTCGGAGAGCTCCTACAATGAGCAGTTCTTC.

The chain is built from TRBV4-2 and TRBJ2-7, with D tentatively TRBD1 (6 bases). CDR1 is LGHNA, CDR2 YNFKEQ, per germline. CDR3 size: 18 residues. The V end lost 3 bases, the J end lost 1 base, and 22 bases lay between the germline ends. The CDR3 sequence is CASSHLRGWDVLSYEQYF. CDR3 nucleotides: TGTGCCAGCAGCCATCTAAGGGGGTGGGATGTTCTATCCTACGAGCAGTACTTC.

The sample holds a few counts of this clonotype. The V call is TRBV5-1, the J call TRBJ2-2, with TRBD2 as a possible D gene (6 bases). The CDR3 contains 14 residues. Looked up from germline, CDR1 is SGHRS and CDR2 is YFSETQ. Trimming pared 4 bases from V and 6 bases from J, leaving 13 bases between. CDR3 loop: CASSGGTEAGELFF. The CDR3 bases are TGCGCCAGCAGCGGCGGGACGGAAGCCGGGGAGCTGTTTTTT.